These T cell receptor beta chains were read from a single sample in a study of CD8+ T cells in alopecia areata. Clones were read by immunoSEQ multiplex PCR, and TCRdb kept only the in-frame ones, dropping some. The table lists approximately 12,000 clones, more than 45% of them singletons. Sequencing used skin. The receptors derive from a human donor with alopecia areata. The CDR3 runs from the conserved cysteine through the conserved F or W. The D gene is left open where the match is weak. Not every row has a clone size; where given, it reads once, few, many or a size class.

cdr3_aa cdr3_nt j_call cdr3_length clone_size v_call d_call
CASSLRGGSTDTQYF TGTGCCAGCAGCCTCAGAGGCGGTAGCACAGATACGCAGTATTTT TRBJ2-3 15 few TRBV4-2 -
CASSGQGAQGYTF TGTGCCAGCAGTGGACAGGGGGCCCAGGGCTACACCTTC TRBJ1-2 13 - TRBV27 TRBD1
CASSQEASGSYEQYF TGCGCCAGCAGCCAAGAAGCTAGCGGGAGTTACGAGCAGTACTTC TRBJ2-7 15 few TRBV4-3 TRBD2
CASSLYHGSVGELFF TGTGCCAGCAGTTTATATCACGGATCGGTTGGCGAGCTGTTTTTT TRBJ2-2 15 few TRBV6-5 -
CASSPRADTQYF TGTGCCAGCAGTCCCAGGGCGGATACGCAGTATTTT TRBJ2-3 12 - TRBV6-5 -
CASSPQAAYEQYF TGTGCCAGCAGCCCTCAAGCGGCCTACGAGCAGTACTTC TRBJ2-7 13 - TRBV7-2 -
CASSQDGLNGETYGYTF TGCGCCAGCAGCCAAGACGGCCTGAATGGGGAGACCTATGGCTACACCTTC TRBJ1-2 17 - TRBV4-3 -
CASRDRDEQYF TGTGCCAGCCGGGACAGGGACGAGCAGTACTTC TRBJ2-7 11 - TRBV19 TRBD1
CASSLLSTNTEAFF TGTGCCAGCAGTTTACTATCAACGAACACTGAAGCTTTCTTT TRBJ1-1 14 - TRBV28 -
CASSLSRAGSSYNEQFF TGTGCCAGCAGCTTATCCCGAGCGGGGAGCTCCTACAATGAGCAGTTCTTC TRBJ2-1 17 few TRBV7-9 TRBD2
CASSASGTDTQYF TGTGCCAGCAGTGCTAGCGGGACAGATACGCAGTATTTT TRBJ2-3 13 few TRBV6-4 TRBD2
CASNQVFNQPQHF TGTGCCAGCAACCAGGTTTTCAATCAGCCCCAGCATTTT TRBJ1-5 13 once TRBV2 -
CASSPGQGLTYNEQFF TGTGCCAGCTCACCTGGACAGGGCCTGACCTACAATGAGCAGTTCTTC TRBJ2-1 16 - TRBV18 TRBD1
CSVETGEAGNTIYF TGCAGCGTAGAGACAGGGGAGGCTGGAAACACCATATATTTT TRBJ1-3 14 - TRBV29-1 TRBD1
CSVLSGNSQGGQFF TGCAGCGTTTTGTCGGGGAACTCTCAGGGGGGGCAGTTCTTC TRBJ2-1 14 few TRBV29-1 -
CASSHGGLVETSSYNEQFF TGTGCCAGCAGCCATGGGGGACTAGTTGAAACTAGCTCCTACAATGAGCAGTTCTTC TRBJ2-1 19 few TRBV4-2 TRBD2
CASSPLGYEQYF TGTGCCAGCAGCCCTCTGGGGTACGAGCAGTACTTC TRBJ2-7 12 - TRBV7-9 -
CASSMGLAGGRTGELFF TGTGCCAGTAGTATGGGACTAGCGGGAGGACGAACCGGGGAGCTGTTTTTT TRBJ2-2 17 - TRBV19 TRBD2
CATSKRTGFRYGYTF TGTGCCACCAGCAAGAGGACAGGGTTTCGCTATGGCTACACCTTC TRBJ1-2 15 - TRBV15 TRBD1
CASSIDGWTTLGNEQFF TGTGCCAGTAGTATAGATGGGTGGACAACCCTTGGGAATGAGCAGTTCTTC TRBJ2-1 17 - TRBV19 -
CTSTPRTGAFYEQYF TGTACCAGTACCCCCAGGACAGGGGCGTTCTACGAGCAGTACTTC TRBJ2-7 15 - TRBV19 TRBD1
CASSAGQGGQPQHF TGTGCCAGCAGCGCCGGACAGGGGGGTCAGCCCCAGCATTTT TRBJ1-5 14 few TRBV9 TRBD1
CAWRGQNNEKLFF TGTGCCTGGAGAGGACAGAATAATGAAAAACTGTTTTTT TRBJ1-4 13 few TRBV30 -
CAISEEGLAGEQYF TGTGCCATCAGTGAGGAGGGACTAGCGGGAGAGCAGTACTTC TRBJ2-7 14 - TRBV10-3 TRBD2
CASGRGAILGDTQYF TGTGCCAGCGGTCGGGGGGCGATTCTTGGGGATACGCAGTATTTT TRBJ2-3 15 few TRBV6-6 -
CSVTGTGGEQYF TGCAGCGTTACGGGGACAGGGGGCGAGCAGTACTTC TRBJ2-7 12 - TRBV29-1 TRBD1
CASSYRLGASTDTQYF TGTGCCAGCAGCTACCGACTGGGAGCTAGCACAGATACGCAGTATTTT TRBJ2-3 16 - TRBV7-2 -
CASSGSGVGQPQHF TGTGCCAGCAGCGGGAGTGGGGTAGGTCAGCCCCAGCATTTT TRBJ1-5 14 - TRBV7-9 -
CASSQSGRDTDTQYF TGCGCCAGCAGCCAAAGCGGGAGGGACACAGATACGCAGTATTTT TRBJ2-3 15 few TRBV4-3 TRBD2
CASSQRGGASGYTF TGCGCCAGCAGCCAACGGGGAGGGGCCAGCGGCTACACCTTC TRBJ1-2 14 - TRBV5-1 -
CASSFGNRYEKLFF TGCGCCAGCAGCTTTGGCAACAGATATGAAAAACTGTTTTTT TRBJ1-4 14 few TRBV5-1 -
CASSLGAMPQETQYF TGTGCCAGCAGCCTAGGAGCGATGCCCCAAGAGACCCAGTACTTC TRBJ2-5 15 medium-sized TRBV6-5 -
CSARDTGDVLTF TGCAGCGCCCGGGACACAGGGGACGTCCTGACTTTC TRBJ2-6 12 - TRBV29-1 TRBD1
CASSLFDLAGGPGEQFF TGTGCCAGCAGTTTATTCGATTTGGCGGGAGGGCCAGGAGAGCAGTTCTTC TRBJ2-1 17 - TRBV28 TRBD2
CASSLVSSGSSYNSPLHF TGTGCCAGCAGTTTGGTCAGCTCTGGAAGCTCCTATAATTCACCCCTCCACTTT TRBJ1-6 18 - TRBV28 -
CASGSGGLFF TGTGCCAGCGGTTCGGGCGGGCTGTTTTTT TRBJ2-2 10 - TRBV6-5 -
CARSVGDRRTNQPQHF TGTGCCAGAAGCGTGGGGGACAGGAGGACGAATCAGCCCCAGCATTTT TRBJ1-5 16 - TRBV5-3 TRBD1
CAWSAGANSNQPQHF TGTGCCTGGAGTGCTGGGGCGAATAGCAATCAGCCCCAGCATTTT TRBJ1-5 15 - TRBV30 -
CASGFRLAGTYNEQFF TGTGCTAGTGGTTTCAGACTAGCGGGGACCTACAATGAGCAGTTCTTC TRBJ2-1 16 - TRBV12-5 TRBD2
CASSIAQETQYF TGTGCCAGTAGTATCGCGCAAGAGACCCAGTACTTC TRBJ2-5 12 - TRBV19 -
CASSLTREGGETQYF TGTGCCAGCAGCCTAACGCGGGAGGGCGGAGAGACCCAGTACTTC TRBJ2-5 15 few TRBV14 TRBD2
CASSLELRNGYTF TGTGCCAGCAGCTTAGAGTTGCGCAATGGCTACACCTTC TRBJ1-2 13 - TRBV7-2 -
CASLASTDTQYF TGTGCCTCTCTAGCTAGCACAGATACGCAGTATTTT TRBJ2-3 12 - TRBV30 -
CASSLIPDTQYF TGCGCCAGCAGCTTGATCCCAGATACGCAGTATTTT TRBJ2-3 12 few TRBV5-1 -
CASSGHFYYGYTF TGTGCCAGCAGTGGACATTTCTATTATGGCTACACCTTC TRBJ1-2 13 once TRBV25-1 -
CASSESGLGEQFF TGTGCCAGCAGTGAAAGCGGGTTAGGGGAGCAGTTCTTC TRBJ2-1 13 - TRBV6-1 -
CASSEGQANPYEQYF TGCGCCAGCAGCGAGGGACAGGCGAATCCATACGAGCAGTACTTC TRBJ2-7 15 - TRBV5-1 TRBD1
CASSDPTSAAYEQYF TGTGCCAGCAGTGACCCGACTAGCGCAGCCTACGAGCAGTACTTC TRBJ2-7 15 few TRBV4-2 TRBD2
CASGGRVDTEAFF TGTGCCAGCGGGGGGCGGGTTGACACTGAAGCTTTCTTT TRBJ1-1 13 few TRBV6-1 -
CASSVRPGRTDTQYF TGTGCCAGCAGCGTTAGACCCGGGCGCACAGATACGCAGTATTTT TRBJ2-3 15 - TRBV9 -
CASGSPLGLAGGTGELFF TGTGCTAGTGGTTCCCCCCTGGGACTAGCGGGAGGGACCGGGGAGCTGTTTTTT TRBJ2-2 18 - TRBV12-5 TRBD2
CASSHVAASSYNEQFF TGCGCCAGCAGCCACGTGGCGGCCAGCTCCTACAATGAGCAGTTCTTC TRBJ2-1 16 few TRBV4-1 -
CSVAGTPTRPSYEQYF TGCAGCGTAGCCGGGACACCCACGCGACCCTCCTACGAGCAGTACTTC TRBJ2-7 16 - TRBV29-1 -
CASSRDTTYEQYF TGTGCCAGCAGCCGGGACACAACCTACGAGCAGTACTTC TRBJ2-7 13 few TRBV6-1 -
CASSLSPNEKLFF TGTGCCAGCAGCTTATCCCCTAATGAAAAACTGTTTTTT TRBJ1-4 13 - TRBV11-1 -
CASSFGAGGPWDEQFF TGTGCCAGCAGTTTTGGGGCGGGAGGGCCATGGGATGAGCAGTTCTTC TRBJ2-1 16 - TRBV27 TRBD2
CASSLPTGYSNQPQHF TGTGCCAGCAGTTTACCCACAGGGTATAGCAATCAGCCCCAGCATTTT TRBJ1-5 16 few TRBV28 -
CASRERSGANVLTF TGTGCCAGCCGGGAGCGTTCTGGGGCCAACGTCCTGACTTTC TRBJ2-6 14 once TRBV6-5 -
CASSYSTNTDTQYF TGTGCCAGCAGTTACTCGACTAACACAGATACGCAGTATTTT TRBJ2-3 14 - TRBV6-5 -
CASSLTGGYEAFF TGTGCCAGCAGTTTAACAGGGGGTTATGAAGCTTTCTTT TRBJ1-1 13 - TRBV28 TRBD1